These T cell receptor beta chains were read from a single sample in a study of cytomegalovirus exposure and HLA in healthy donors. Produced via immunoSEQ multiplex PCR; TCRdb's table is partial and in-frame only. The profile shows 150,000 to 200,000 clones, just under 90% of them singletons. Sequenced sample: PBMCs. These receptors originate from a woman between 18 and 29 years old in good health and CMV-seropositive. CDR3s include the opening cysteine and the closing phenylalanine or tryptophan. A D gene is named only where the DNA matches it firmly. Some rows mark clone size as missing; the rest say once, few, many or name a class of expanded clone.

j_gene,v_gene,abundance,d_gene,CDR3nt,CDR3aa
TRBJ2-3,TRBV25-1,-,-,TGTGCCAGCAGTGAATTCCGGGACACAGATACGCAGTATTTT,CASSEFRDTDTQYF
TRBJ2-3,TRBV20-1,few,-,TGCAGTGCTCGCCGGACGCAGTATTTT,CSARRTQYF
TRBJ2-1,TRBV13,-,-,TGTGCCAGCAGATCGGAGCTAGGCGATGAGCAGTTCTTC,CASRSELGDEQFF
TRBJ2-7,TRBV28,-,TRBD1,TGTGCCAGCTCCTTAGACAGGGGACCCTACGAGCAGTACTTC,CASSLDRGPYEQYF
TRBJ2-5,TRBV5-1,-,-,TGCGCCAGCAGCGAACCAGGGGACGGGGAGACCCAGTACTTC,CASSEPGDGETQYF
TRBJ1-1,TRBV9,-,-,TGTGCCAGCAGTGCCGGAGGCGTTGTGAACACTGAAGCTTTCTTT,CASSAGGVVNTEAFF
TRBJ2-1,TRBV5-6,-,TRBD2,TGTGCCAGCAGCTTGGCTCTAGCGGGATTCAATGAGCAGTTCTTC,CASSLALAGFNEQFF
TRBJ2-5,TRBV27,-,-,TGTGCCAGCAGTTCCACCGGGACATTCCAAGAGACCCAGTACTTC,CASSSTGTFQETQYF
TRBJ1-2,TRBV9,-,-,TGTGCCAGCAGCGGAATTGGAGCAAACTATGGCTACACCTTC,CASSGIGANYGYTF
TRBJ2-2,TRBV6-5,-,-,TGTGCCAGCAGACCAAGGGGTTATACCGGGGAGCTGTTTTTT,CASRPRGYTGELFF
TRBJ2-1,TRBV9,-,TRBD2,TGTGCCAGCAGCGTAGACCAGCGGGGTGAGCAGTTCTTC,CASSVDQRGEQFF
TRBJ1-4,TRBV10-3,-,-,TGTGCCATCAGTTCCTCGGGACAATCTAATGAAAAACTGTTTTTT,CAISSSGQSNEKLFF
TRBJ2-7,TRBV6-1,-,-,TGTGCCAGCAGCCAATACGAGCAGTACTTC,CASSQYEQYF
TRBJ1-1,TRBV7-9,-,-,TGTGCCAGCGGCCTTCATACGAACACTGAAGCTTTCTTT,CASGLHTNTEAFF
TRBJ2-5,TRBV6-5,-,-,TGTGCCAGCAGCTTCACCTCGGGGGGCACAGAGACCCAGTACTTC,CASSFTSGGTETQYF
TRBJ2-1,TRBV9,once,TRBD1,TGTGCCAGCAGCGTAGTAGTAGGACAGGGCGATGAGCAGTTCTTC,CASSVVVGQGDEQFF
TRBJ1-3,TRBV7-2,-,-,TGTGCCAGCAGCCTAGACAGAAACCGTGGAAACACCATATATTTT,CASSLDRNRGNTIYF
TRBJ2-7,TRBV18,-,TRBD2,TGTGCCAGCTCCCCCCGGACTAGCGGCTACGAGCAGTACTTC,CASSPRTSGYEQYF
TRBJ2-3,TRBV19,-,-,TGTGCCAGTAGTCCAGGGAGCACAGATACGCAGTATTTT,CASSPGSTDTQYF
TRBJ2-5,TRBV27,-,TRBD2,TGTGCCAGCAGTTTAGCGGGAGTGAAGACCCAGTACTTC,CASSLAGVKTQYF
TRBJ2-5,TRBV7-2,-,TRBD2,TGTGCCAGCAGCTTACCGGGTTGGCGGGAGGGGGCCCAGTACTTC,CASSLPGWREGAQYF
TRBJ1-2,TRBV29-1,once,-,TGCAGCGTTGAAGAAATAGGGGTCGAGGGCTACACCTTC,CSVEEIGVEGYTF
TRBJ2-6,TRBV5-4,-,TRBD2,TGTGCCAGCAGCTCTCCGGGACTAGCGGGTAGCTCTGGGGCCAACGTCCTGACTTTC,CASSSPGLAGSSGANVLTF
TRBJ1-5,TRBV18,-,-,TGTGCCAGCTCACCAGGCAGATATAGCAATCAGCCCCAGCATTTT,CASSPGRYSNQPQHF
TRBJ2-1,TRBV5-6,-,-,TGTGCCAGCAGCTTCTCAGGGCGGCGTGGAGAGCAGTTCTTC,CASSFSGRRGEQFF
TRBJ2-7,TRBV27,-,TRBD1,TGTGCCAGCAGTTCCCTGACAGGGCAGCCCTACTTC,CASSSLTGQPYF
TRBJ2-1,TRBV7-3,-,TRBD1,TGTGCCAGCAGCATCGACAGGGGGTCCTACAATGAGCAGTTCTTC,CASSIDRGSYNEQFF
TRBJ2-4,TRBV15,-,-,TGTGCCACCAGCAGAGAGTTCGGAGAGGGAAACATTCAGTACTTC,CATSREFGEGNIQYF
TRBJ2-1,TRBV7-8,-,TRBD2,TGTGCCAGCAGCTTAGCCTTAGCGGGAGGATCCTACAATGAGCAGTTCTTC,CASSLALAGGSYNEQFF